A single sample gave rise to the 30 T cell receptor beta chains below, sequenced in a study of blood T cells in healthy people across ages. Primers used in a second PCR of about 6 to 11 cycles were a sample-barcoded 5' primer and a J-beta primer mix. TCRdb analysed the 5' RACE reads with MiXCR anew, one entry per CDR3 protein. Of around 1,500,000 distinct CDR3 sequences listed, over 25% are singletons. Sequences were obtained from blood. The receptors originated from a woman aged 25 to 39 in good health.

The gene calls are TRBV15 and TRBJ2-1; D is unclear. V dropped 3 bases and J dropped 6 bases, with 9 bases sitting between them. This CDR3 is built from 13 residues. Germline-derived CDR1 and CDR2 are LNHNV and YYDKDF (reference sequence). The CDR3 DNA reads as TGTGCCACCAGCAGGGGTTCTGTCAATGAGCAGTTCTTC. It specifies CATSRGSVNEQFF.

This clonotype was recorded a few times. The V gene is TRBV5-1, the J gene TRBJ2-7, with D maybe TRBD2 (6 bases). V lost 4 bases and J lost 5, with 16 bases in between. The CDR3 runs 14 residues. Germline lookup yields CDR1 SGHRS and CDR2 YFSETQ. The CDR3 region has the DNA TGCGCCAGCAGCCATACCCCAGGGAGGCACGAGCAGTACTTC. This gives the protein CASSHTPGRHEQYF.

In its sample, this clonotype was seen many times. The chain combines TRBV12-5 with TRBJ2-5; D not resolved. Looked up from germline, CDR1 is LGHNT and CDR2 is FRNRAP. The V gene lost 4 bases and the J gene lost 3 bases, with 6 bases spanning the gap. The CDR3 totals 12 residues. CDR3 in DNA: TGTGCTAGTGGTTATAGAGAAGAGACCCAGTACTTC. Amino acid sequence: CASGYREETQYF. The variable domain in full, with the rest retrieved from reference TRBV12-5 and TRBJ2-5, is DARVTQTPRHKVTEMGQEVTMRCQPILGHNTVFWYRQTMMQGLELLAYFRNRAPLDDSGMPKDRFSAEMPDATLATLKIQPSEPRDSAVYFCASGYREETQYFGPGTRLLVL.

J is TRBJ2-2 and V is TRBV7-9; TRBD1 matches 9 bases. CDR3 length: 16 residues. Germline CDR1 and CDR2: SEHNR and FQNEAQ (reference sequence). V was clipped by 8 bases and J by 5 bases; unmatched bases: 12. The CDR3 is CASPGTGTIGTGELFF. The CDR3 DNA reads as TGTGCCAGCCCCGGGACAGGGACCATCGGGACCGGGGAGCTGTTTTTT.

There are a few counts of this clonotype. This chain links TRBV12-3 or TRBV12-4 with TRBJ1-5, with TRBD1 matching over 8 bases. The J segment lost 6 bases and the V segment lost 6 bases, leaving 4 bases of the junction unmatched. This CDR3 is built from 13 residues. The CDR3 coding sequence is TGTGCCAGCAGGGAGGGGACAGGTCAGCCCCAGCATTTT. Amino acid sequence: CASREGTGQPQHF.

The chain's CDR3 is CASKTSGGDNEQFF. In nucleotides, the CDR3 is TGTGCCAGCAAGACTAGCGGGGGGGACAATGAGCAGTTCTTC. The chain has TRBV2 and TRBJ2-1, with 14 bases that match TRBD2. J lost 5 bases, V lost 7 bases, and 1 base had no gene match. The length of the CDR3 is 14 residues. Per the germline V gene, CDR1 is SNHLY and CDR2 is FYNNEI.

A remark on this clonotype: A single base separates this from a much larger clone, so it may be a read error. The chain combines TRBV5-1 with TRBJ2-1, with a weak D call TRBD2 (5 bases). V was cut by 6 bases and J by 5 bases, with 15 bases left in between. The CDR3 consists of 14 residues. The germline V gene has CDR1 SGHRS and CDR2 YFSETQ. CDR3 sequence (DNA): TGCGCCAGCATGATGGAGACTATGGACAATGAGCAGTTCTTC. Translating it yields CASMMETMDNEQFF. Supplemented by reference TRBV5-1 and TRBJ2-1, the full variable domain reads KAGVTQTPRYLIKTRGQQVTLSCSPISGHRSVSWYQQTPGQGLQFLFEYFSETQRNKGNFPGRFSGRQFSNSRSEMNVSTLELGDSALYLCASMMETMDNEQFFGPGTRLTVL.

The rearrangement uses TRBV20-1 and TRBJ1-1; 7 positions match TRBD1. The junction had 10 bases not matched to a gene; V was cut back by 5 bases and J by 4 bases. The CDR3 is 14 amino acids. The germline CDR1 and CDR2 sequences are DFQATT and SNEGSKA (reference sequence). CDR3 nucleotide sequence: TGCAGTGCTCCCCAGGGGGGGGGCCGCACTGAAGCTTTCTTT. The encoded protein is CSAPQGGGRTEAFF.

This sequence joins TRBV20-1 and TRBJ1-4; D remains unclear. Germline CDR1 is DFQATT and CDR2 is SNEGSKA (reference sequence). Trimming left V 0 bases short and J 6 bases short, with 8 bases between. This CDR3 region has 13 residues. CDR3 loop: CSARDLPHEKLFF. In DNA, the CDR3 is TGCAGTGCTAGAGATCTACCGCATGAAAAACTGTTTTTT.

The DNA for the CDR3 is TGTGCCAGCAGCCAAGCAGGTCGCACGCAGTATTTT. Residues: CASSQAGRTQYF. The rearrangement joins TRBV14 to TRBJ2-3; no clear D gene. Trimming left V 1 base short and J 9 bases short, with 8 bases between. The CDR3 contains 12 residues. The germline V gene encodes CDR1 SGHDN and CDR2 FVKESK.

The chain recombines TRBV20-1 with TRBJ1-2; unclear D gene. The CDR3 has 13 residues. V lost 1 base and J lost 4, with 10 bases in between. Germline-derived CDR1 and CDR2 are DFQATT and SNEGSKA (reference sequence). CDR3 nucleotide sequence: TGCAGTGCTAGAGTGAGCCGGTCCTATGGCTACACCTTC. It translates to CSARVSRSYGYTF.

Worth noting for this clonotype: This clone may be a read error of a much larger clone one base away. This sequence joins TRBV7-2 and TRBJ2-1; 7 nucleotides agree with TRBD2. Unmatched junction bases numbered 12, after V lost 5 bases and J lost 8 bases. This CDR3 spans 15 amino acids. Germline V gene sequence: CDR1 SGHTA, CDR2 FQGNSA. The chain's CDR3 is CASSPRREPLDEQFF. As DNA, the CDR3 is TGTGCCAGCAGCCCAAGGCGGGAGCCACTCGATGAGCAGTTCTTC. Full variable domain (remainder filled in from reference TRBV7-2 and TRBJ2-1): GAGVSQSPSNKVTEKGKDVELRCDPISGHTALYWYRQSLGQGLEFLIYFQGNSAPDKSGLPSDRFSAERTGGSVSTLTIQRTQQEDSAVYLCASSPRREPLDEQFFGPGTRLTVL.

The table lists this clonotype with a few counts. The chain has TRBV5-1 and TRBJ1-2, with 10 bases that match TRBD1. Germline V gene lookup returns CDR1 SGHRS and CDR2 YFSETQ. The CDR3 spans 14 residues. V trimming: 6 bases; J trimming: 7 bases; junction bases outside the gene matches: 9. The CDR3 DNA is TGCGCCAGCACCTCCGACAGGGGGCAAGGTGGCTACACCTTC. Translated: CASTSDRGQGGYTF.

This clonotype was counted a few times. The chain uses TRBV15 and TRBJ1-1; possibly TRBD1 for D (5 bases). V lost 0 bases and J lost 6, with 14 bases in between. The CDR3 totals 15 residues. The germline gives CDR1 LNHNV, CDR2 YYDKDF (reference sequence). The CDR3 DNA reads TGTGCCACCAGCAGAGATCTCGGGGGTGGCGCTGAAGCTTTCTTT. Encoded protein: CATSRDLGGGAEAFF.

This clonotype was seen repeatedly, ten times or more. This sequence joins TRBV9 and TRBJ2-1, with TRBD2 matching 7 bases. The V segment lost 0 bases and the J segment 6 bases; nucleotides outside the gene matches: 6. This CDR3 has 15 amino acids. From germline, CDR1 is SGDLS and CDR2 YYNGEE. CDR3 bases: TGTGCCAGCAGCGTAGCTGGTGGCGGGGGCAATGAGCAGTTCTTC. Residues: CASSVAGGGGNEQFF.

In its sample, this clonotype was seen a few times. The V and J genes are TRBV13 and TRBJ1-1; D is undetermined. Germline values: CDR1 PRHDT, CDR2 FYEKMQ (reference sequence). The ends were cut back, 5 bases at V and 0 bases at J, with 16 bases in the middle. This CDR3 contains 16 residues. The CDR3 here is CASSPKSRDMNTEAFF. The CDR3 region has the DNA TGTGCCAGCAGCCCAAAGTCCAGAGACATGAACACTGAAGCTTTCTTT. The whole variable domain, remainder taken from reference TRBV13 and TRBJ1-1, is AAGVIQSPRHLIKEKRETATLKCYPIPRHDTVYWYQQGPGQDPQFLISFYEKMQSDKGSIPDRFSAQQFSDYHSELNMSSLELGDSALYFCASSPKSRDMNTEAFFGQGTRLTVV.

This clonotype was seen repeatedly, ten times or more. The rearrangement joins TRBV10-1 to TRBJ2-1; D unresolved. This CDR3 spans 15 amino acids. Germline V gives CDR1 WNHNN, CDR2 SYGVQD (reference sequence). V lost 1 base and J 5 bases, leaving 12 bases between the germline ends. The DNA for the CDR3 is TGCGCCAGCAGTGAGTACCGGTCGCTGAACAATGAGCAGTTCTTC. It codes for CASSEYRSLNNEQFF.

This clonotype was seen many times. The chain carries TRBV4-1 and TRBJ2-7, with unresolved D. The CDR3 spans 15 residues. The V end lost 3 bases, the J end lost 3 bases, and 15 bases lay between the germline ends. Germline V gene data show CDR1 as MGHRA and CDR2 as YSYEKL. The CDR3 is CASSQIRSRVYEQYF. The CDR3 region has the DNA TGCGCCAGCAGCCAGATTAGGTCACGGGTCTACGAGCAGTACTTC.

At least ten counts were recorded for this clonotype. V usage is TRBV12-3 or TRBV12-4 and J usage is TRBJ2-1; D gene ambiguous. CDR3 size: 13 residues. V dropped 6 bases and J dropped 5 bases, with 11 bases sitting between them. CDR3 region: CASSPGPDNEQFF. As DNA, the CDR3 is TGTGCCAGCAGCCCTGGGCCTGACAATGAGCAGTTCTTC.

About this clonotype itself: Possible read error: a much larger clone is one base away. The rearrangement joins TRBV4-1 to TRBJ2-5, with 9 bases identical to TRBD1. The J call may not be correct, given that the DNA end is closer to TRBJ2-1. The CDR3 extends over 15 amino acids. Germline CDR1 is MGHRA and CDR2 is YSYEKL. The CDR3 region has the DNA TGCGCCAGCAGCCAAGGGGACAGGGACGGAGAGACCCAGTTCTTC. Residues: CASSQGDRDGETQFF.

This clonotype appeared a few times. This chain links TRBV19 with TRBJ1-5; tentatively, D is TRBD1 (5 bases). V lost 5 bases, J lost 9 bases, and 17 bases lay in between. The CDR3 is 14 amino acids. Germline V gene sequence: CDR1 LNHDA, CDR2 SQIVND (reference sequence). In DNA form, the CDR3 reads TGTGCCAGTAGTCCCCATCGGCCGGACATGCCCCAGCATTTT. This encodes CASSPHRPDMPQHF.

This chain uses TRBV7-9 with TRBJ2-7; maybe TRBD1 (5 bases). The CDR3 loop spans 14 amino acids. Trimming removed 0 bases at V and 7 bases at J, with 13 bases between. Germline V CDR1 and CDR2: SEHNR, FQNEAQ (reference sequence). The CDR3 sequence: CASSLAGQHNEQYF. Written as DNA, the CDR3 is TGTGCCAGCAGCTTAGCGGGGCAGCACAATGAGCAGTACTTC.

This clonotype appeared a few times. The rearrangement links TRBV5-1 to TRBJ2-1; D is undetermined. Between the trimmed V and J ends, which lost 4 bases and 5 bases, there was a span of 13 bases. Per germline, CDR1 SGHRS and CDR2 YFSETQ. The CDR3 runs 14 residues. CDR3 loop: CASSHPARNNEQFF. In nucleotides, the CDR3 is TGCGCCAGCAGCCACCCGGCCCGTAACAATGAGCAGTTCTTC.

This clonotype was counted only a few times. The gene calls are TRBV29-1 and TRBJ2-1; TRBD2 matches 13 bases. CDR3 size: 14 residues. V lost 7 bases to trimming and J lost 0 bases; unmatched junction nucleotides: 0. The germline V gene has CDR1 SQVTM and CDR2 ANQGSEA. The CDR3, as DNA: TGCAGCGGGACTAGCGGGGGCTCCTACAATGAGCAGTTCTTC. Protein: CSGTSGGSYNEQFF.

This clonotype showed up many times. The V call is TRBV27, the J call TRBJ2-7; D perhaps matches TRBD2 (6 bases). This CDR3 has 14 residues. Germline CDR1 is MNHEY and CDR2 is SMNVEV (reference sequence). V was clipped by 5 bases and J by 7 bases, with 18 bases between them. CDR3 in amino acids: CASSVSGRWWEQYF. CDR3 bases: TGTGCCAGCAGTGTTAGCGGACGCTGGTGGGAGCAGTACTTC.

A few counts support this clonotype. The V call is TRBV9, the J call TRBJ2-7, with D unresolved. CDR1 is SGDLS, CDR2 YYNGEE, per germline. V was cut by 0 bases and J by 4 bases, with 8 bases left in between. This CDR3 has 13 amino acids. The CDR3 DNA is TGTGCCAGCAGCGTAGACGATTCGTACGAGCAGTACTTC. Translation: CASSVDDSYEQYF.

This clonotype came up a few times. The chain carries TRBV5-1 and TRBJ1-2, with 8 bases aligning to TRBD1. The CDR3 covers 14 residues. Germline CDR1 SGHRS, CDR2 YFSETQ. Losses at the gene ends were 3 bases for V and 4 bases for J; bases not matched to a gene: 5. The CDR3 DNA reads as TGCGCCAGCAGCTGGACAGGGTCTCTCTATGGCTACACCTTC. It encodes CASSWTGSLYGYTF.

In its sample, this clonotype was seen a few times. The chain links TRBV6-6 to TRBJ1-5; D unclear. CDR1 is MNHNY, CDR2 SVGAGI, per germline (reference sequence). This CDR3 spans 13 amino acids. Trimming took 6 bases from V and 7 from J, leaving 13 bases between them. CDR3 nucleotides: TGTGCCAGCAGCGGGTTGGCACGCCAGCCCCAGCATTTT. Residues: CASSGLARQPQHF.

The V call is TRBV29-1, the J call TRBJ2-7; D gene uncertain. Germline V gene lookup returns CDR1 SQVTM and CDR2 ANQGSEA. The CDR3 sequence is 13 residues long. V was pared by 5 bases and J by 0 bases, with 11 bases between. CDR3 nucleotide sequence: TGCAGCGTTCGCAGGCTATTCTCCTACGAGCAGTACTTC. Translating it yields CSVRRLFSYEQYF.

The chain has TRBV18 and TRBJ2-4; the D is unclear. This CDR3 region has 13 residues. Germline CDR1 KGHSH, CDR2 LQKENI. V was trimmed by 6 bases and J by 13 bases, leaving 19 bases between them. CDR3 residues: CASSPLEAKEQYF. In nucleotides, the CDR3 is TGTGCCAGCTCTCCCCTAGAGGCCAAAGAGCAGTACTTC.